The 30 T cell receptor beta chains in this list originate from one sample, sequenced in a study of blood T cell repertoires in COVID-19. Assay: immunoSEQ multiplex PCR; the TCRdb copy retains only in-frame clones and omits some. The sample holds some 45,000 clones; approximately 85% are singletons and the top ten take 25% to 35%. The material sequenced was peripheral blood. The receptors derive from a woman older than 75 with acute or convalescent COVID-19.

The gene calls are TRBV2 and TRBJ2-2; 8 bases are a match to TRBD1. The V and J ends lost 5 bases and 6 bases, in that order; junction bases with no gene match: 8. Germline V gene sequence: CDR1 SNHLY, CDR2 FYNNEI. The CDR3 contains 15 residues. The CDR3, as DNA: TGTGCCAGCAGTTTGCAGGGGGCCTATGCCGGGGAGCTGTTTTTT. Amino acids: CASSLQGAYAGELFF.

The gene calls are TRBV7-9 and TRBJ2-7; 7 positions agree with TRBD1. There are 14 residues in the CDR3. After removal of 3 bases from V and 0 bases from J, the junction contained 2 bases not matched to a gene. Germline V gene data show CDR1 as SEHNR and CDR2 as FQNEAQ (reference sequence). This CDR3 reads CASSLGQSSYEQYF. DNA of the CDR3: TGTGCCAGCAGCTTGGGACAGAGCTCCTACGAGCAGTACTTC.

CDR3 sequence: CASSSFGLSGDTQYF. Written as DNA, the CDR3 is TGTGCCAGCAGTTCATTTGGTTTGTCCGGGGATACGCAGTATTTT. The chain carries TRBV28 and TRBJ2-3; D is undetermined. Germline V gives CDR1 MDHEN, CDR2 SYDVKM. Trimming pared 4 bases from V and 6 bases from J, leaving 17 bases between. The CDR3 consists of 15 residues.

The CDR3 nucleotides are TGTGCCAGCAGTTCGGTCGGGGTAACGGCCTCCTACAATGAGCAGTTCTTC. Its protein is CASSSVGVTASYNEQFF. The chain combines TRBV28 with TRBJ2-1, with D maybe TRBD2 (5 bases). Germline V gives CDR1 MDHEN, CDR2 SYDVKM. This CDR3 is 17 amino acids long. V shed 4 bases and J shed 0 bases, with 16 bases lying between them.

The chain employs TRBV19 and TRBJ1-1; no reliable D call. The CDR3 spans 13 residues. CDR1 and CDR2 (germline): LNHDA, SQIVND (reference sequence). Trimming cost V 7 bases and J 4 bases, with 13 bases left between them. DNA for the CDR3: TGTGCCAGTACCAGGCGGGGTGGCACTGAAGCTTTCTTT. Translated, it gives CASTRRGGTEAFF.

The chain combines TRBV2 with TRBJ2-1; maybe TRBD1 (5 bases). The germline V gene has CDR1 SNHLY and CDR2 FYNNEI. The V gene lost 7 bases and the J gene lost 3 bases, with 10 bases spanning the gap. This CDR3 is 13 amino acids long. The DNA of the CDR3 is TGTGCCAGCAAAGGGGCAGGCTACAATGAGCAGTTCTTC. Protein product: CASKGAGYNEQFF.

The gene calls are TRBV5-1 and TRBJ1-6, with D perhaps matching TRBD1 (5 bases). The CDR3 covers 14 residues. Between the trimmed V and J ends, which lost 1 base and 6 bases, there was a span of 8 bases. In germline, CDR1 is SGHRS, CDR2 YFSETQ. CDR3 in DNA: TGCGCCAGCAGCTTGTCAGGGTTTAATTCACCCCTCCACTTT. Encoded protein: CASSLSGFNSPLHF.

The CDR3 DNA sequence: TGCGCCAGCAGCCAAGACACGCCGGGACGAGGGGGTAATGAGCAGTTCTTC. Protein: CASSQDTPGRGGNEQFF. This chain uses TRBV4-1 with TRBJ2-1; a weak D match, TRBD1 (6 bases). Trimming removed 0 bases at V and 7 bases at J, with 19 bases between. CDR3 length: 17 residues. Germline values: CDR1 MGHRA, CDR2 YSYEKL.

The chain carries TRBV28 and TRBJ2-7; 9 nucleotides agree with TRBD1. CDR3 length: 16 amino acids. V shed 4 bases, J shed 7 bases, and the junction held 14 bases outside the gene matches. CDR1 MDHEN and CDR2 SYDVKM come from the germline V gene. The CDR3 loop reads CASSSRAGTGLGEQYF. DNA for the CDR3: TGTGCCAGCAGTTCACGCGCCGGGACAGGGTTGGGGGAGCAGTACTTC.

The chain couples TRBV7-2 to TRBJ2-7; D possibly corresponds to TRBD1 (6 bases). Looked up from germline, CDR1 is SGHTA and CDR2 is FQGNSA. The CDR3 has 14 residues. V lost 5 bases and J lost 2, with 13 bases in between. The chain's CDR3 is CASSRTVSTYEQYF. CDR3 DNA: TGTGCCAGCAGCCGGACAGTATCCACCTACGAGCAGTACTTC. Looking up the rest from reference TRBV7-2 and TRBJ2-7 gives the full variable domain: GAGVSQSPSNKVTEKGKDVELRCDPISGHTALYWYRQSLGQGLEFLIYFQGNSAPDKSGLPSDRFSAERTGGSVSTLTIQRTQQEDSAVYLCASSRTVSTYEQYFGPGTRLTVT.

In nucleotides, the CDR3 is TGTGCCAGCAGCACACTAGCGGGAGGGACCTACGAGCAGTACTTC. Residues: CASSTLAGGTYEQYF. This chain connects TRBV7-9 to TRBJ2-7; 13 nucleotides align to TRBD2. V was pared by 5 bases and J by 2 bases, with 3 bases of the junction left unmatched. CDR1 is SEHNR and CDR2 is FQNEAQ in the germline V gene (reference sequence). The length of the CDR3 is 15 residues.

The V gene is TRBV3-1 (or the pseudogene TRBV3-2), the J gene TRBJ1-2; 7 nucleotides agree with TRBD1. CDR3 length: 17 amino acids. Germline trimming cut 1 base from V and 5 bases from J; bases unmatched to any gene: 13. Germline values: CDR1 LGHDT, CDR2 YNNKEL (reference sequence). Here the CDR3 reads CASSQALGQFNSYGYTF. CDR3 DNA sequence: TGTGCCAGCAGCCAAGCCCTGGGACAGTTTAACTCTTATGGCTACACCTTC.

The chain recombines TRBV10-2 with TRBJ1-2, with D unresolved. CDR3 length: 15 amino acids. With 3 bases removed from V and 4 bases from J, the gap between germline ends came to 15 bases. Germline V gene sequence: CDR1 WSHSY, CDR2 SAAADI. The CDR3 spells CASSDPPESGYGYTF. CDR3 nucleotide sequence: TGCGCCAGCAGTGATCCTCCGGAATCGGGCTATGGCTACACCTTC.

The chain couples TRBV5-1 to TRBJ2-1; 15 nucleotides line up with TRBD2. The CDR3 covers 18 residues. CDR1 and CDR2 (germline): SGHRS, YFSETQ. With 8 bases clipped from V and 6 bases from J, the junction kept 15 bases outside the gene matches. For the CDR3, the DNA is TGCGCCAGTTTCCCCGGGACTAGCGGGAGGAAGGGGGGCAATGAGCAGTTCTTC. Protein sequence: CASFPGTSGRKGGNEQFF.

The CDR3 loop is CASSLAGGNEQYF. The CDR3 nucleotides are TGCGCCAGCAGCTTGGCCGGAGGGAACGAGCAGTACTTC. V and J are TRBV5-1 and TRBJ2-7; weak D call: TRBD2 (6 bases). The CDR3 totals 13 residues. The V end lost 0 bases, the J end lost 5 bases, and 9 bases lay between the germline ends. Germline V gives CDR1 SGHRS, CDR2 YFSETQ.

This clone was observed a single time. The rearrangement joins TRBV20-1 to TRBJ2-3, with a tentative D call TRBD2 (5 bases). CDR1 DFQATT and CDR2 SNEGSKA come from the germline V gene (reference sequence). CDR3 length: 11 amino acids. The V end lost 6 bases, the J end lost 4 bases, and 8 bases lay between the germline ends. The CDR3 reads CSATRADTQYF. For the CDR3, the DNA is TGCAGTGCCACGAGGGCAGATACGCAGTATTTT.

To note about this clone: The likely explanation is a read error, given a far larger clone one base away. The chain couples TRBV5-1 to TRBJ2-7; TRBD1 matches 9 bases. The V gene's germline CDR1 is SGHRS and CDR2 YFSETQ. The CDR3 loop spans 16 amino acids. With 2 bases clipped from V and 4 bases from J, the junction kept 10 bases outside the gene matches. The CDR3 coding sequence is TGCGCCAGCAGCTTCTTTCCGGGACAGGGTTTGTACGAGCAGTACTTC. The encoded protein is CASSFFPGQGLYEQYF.

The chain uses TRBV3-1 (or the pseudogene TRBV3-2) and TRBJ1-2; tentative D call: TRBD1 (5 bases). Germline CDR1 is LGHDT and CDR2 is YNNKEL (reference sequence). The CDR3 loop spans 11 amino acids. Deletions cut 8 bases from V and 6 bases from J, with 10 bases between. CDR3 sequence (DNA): TGTGCCAGCCAGGGTTCAAATGGCTACACCTTC. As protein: CASQGSNGYTF.

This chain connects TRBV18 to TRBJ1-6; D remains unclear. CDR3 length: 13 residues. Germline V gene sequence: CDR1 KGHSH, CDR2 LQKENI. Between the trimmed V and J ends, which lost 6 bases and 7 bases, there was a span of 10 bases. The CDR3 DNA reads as TGTGCCAGCTCCCCCGACAAGAATTCACCCCTCCACTTT. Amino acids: CASSPDKNSPLHF.

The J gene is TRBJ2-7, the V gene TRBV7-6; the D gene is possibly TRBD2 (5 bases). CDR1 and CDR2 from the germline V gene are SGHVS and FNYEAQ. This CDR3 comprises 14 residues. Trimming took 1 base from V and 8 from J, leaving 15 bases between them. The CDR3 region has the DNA TGTGCCAGCAGCTTAGAGCCCGGGGTTGCACAGCAGTACTTC. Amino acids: CASSLEPGVAQQYF.

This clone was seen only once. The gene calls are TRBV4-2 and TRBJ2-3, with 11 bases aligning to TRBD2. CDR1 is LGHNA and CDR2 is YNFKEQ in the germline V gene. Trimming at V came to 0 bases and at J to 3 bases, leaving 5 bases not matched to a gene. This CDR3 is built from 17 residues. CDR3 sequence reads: CASSQDGSGGGTDTQYF. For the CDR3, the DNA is TGTGCCAGCAGCCAAGATGGTAGCGGGGGGGGGACAGATACGCAGTATTTT.

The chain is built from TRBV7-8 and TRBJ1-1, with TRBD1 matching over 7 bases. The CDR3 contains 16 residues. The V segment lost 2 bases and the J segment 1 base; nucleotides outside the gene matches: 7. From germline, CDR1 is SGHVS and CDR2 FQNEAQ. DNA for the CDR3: TGTGCCAGCAGCTTACGGCAGGGGGGCACGAACACTGAAGCTTTCTTT. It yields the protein CASSLRQGGTNTEAFF.

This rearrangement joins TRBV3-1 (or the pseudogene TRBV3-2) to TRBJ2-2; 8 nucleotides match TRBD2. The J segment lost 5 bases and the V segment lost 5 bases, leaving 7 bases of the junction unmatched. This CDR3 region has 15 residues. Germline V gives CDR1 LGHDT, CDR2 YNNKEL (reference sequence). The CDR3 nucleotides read TGTGCCAGCAGCTCCGGGACTAGTATTACCGGGGAGCTGTTTTTT. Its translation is CASSSGTSITGELFF.

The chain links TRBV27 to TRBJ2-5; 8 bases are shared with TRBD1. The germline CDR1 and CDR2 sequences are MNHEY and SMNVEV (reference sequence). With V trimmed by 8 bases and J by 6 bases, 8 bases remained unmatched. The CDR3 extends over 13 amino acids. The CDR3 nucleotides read TGTGCCAGCGGACAGGGTCCTGGGAAGACCCAGTACTTC. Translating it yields CASGQGPGKTQYF.

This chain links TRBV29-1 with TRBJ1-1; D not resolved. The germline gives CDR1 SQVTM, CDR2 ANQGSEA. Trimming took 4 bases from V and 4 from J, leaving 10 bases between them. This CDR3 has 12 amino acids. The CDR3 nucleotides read TGCAGCGTTGGCGGGTACACCACTGAAGCTTTCTTT. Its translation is CSVGGYTTEAFF.

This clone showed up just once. CDR3 sequence reads: CASSLTRVGTEAFF. The DNA of the CDR3 is TGTGCCAGCAGCTTGACGAGGGTGGGAACTGAAGCTTTCTTT. The chain uses TRBV5-5 and TRBJ1-1; no firm D call. The V end was cut by 1 base, the J end by 5 bases, with 12 bases between. The CDR3 has 14 amino acids. Germline V gives CDR1 SGHKS, CDR2 YYEKEE (reference sequence).

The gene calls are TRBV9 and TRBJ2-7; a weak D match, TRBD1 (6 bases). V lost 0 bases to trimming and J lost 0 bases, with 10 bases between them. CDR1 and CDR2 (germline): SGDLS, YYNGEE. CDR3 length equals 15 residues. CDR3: CASSVGEDSSYEQYF. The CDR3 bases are TGTGCCAGCAGCGTAGGCGAGGACAGCTCCTACGAGCAGTACTTC.

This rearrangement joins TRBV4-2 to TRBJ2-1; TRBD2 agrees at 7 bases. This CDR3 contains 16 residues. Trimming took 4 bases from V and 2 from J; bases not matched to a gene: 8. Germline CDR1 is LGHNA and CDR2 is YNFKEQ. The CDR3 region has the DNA TGTGCCAGCAGCCTCGGGATGGCGGGGGCCTACAATGAGCAGTTCTTC. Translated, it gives CASSLGMAGAYNEQFF.

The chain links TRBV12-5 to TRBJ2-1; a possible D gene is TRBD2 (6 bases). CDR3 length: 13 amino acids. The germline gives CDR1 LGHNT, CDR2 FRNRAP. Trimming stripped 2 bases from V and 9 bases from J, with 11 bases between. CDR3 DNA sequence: TGTGCTAGTGGTTTGATGGGGGGAAGTGAGCAGTTCTTC. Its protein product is CASGLMGGSEQFF.

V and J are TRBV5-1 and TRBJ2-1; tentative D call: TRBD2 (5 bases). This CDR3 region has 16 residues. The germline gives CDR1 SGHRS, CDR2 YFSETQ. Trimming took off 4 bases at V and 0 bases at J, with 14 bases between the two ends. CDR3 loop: CASSVGGFSSYNEQFF. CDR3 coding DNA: TGCGCCAGCAGCGTAGGAGGATTTAGCTCCTACAATGAGCAGTTCTTC.